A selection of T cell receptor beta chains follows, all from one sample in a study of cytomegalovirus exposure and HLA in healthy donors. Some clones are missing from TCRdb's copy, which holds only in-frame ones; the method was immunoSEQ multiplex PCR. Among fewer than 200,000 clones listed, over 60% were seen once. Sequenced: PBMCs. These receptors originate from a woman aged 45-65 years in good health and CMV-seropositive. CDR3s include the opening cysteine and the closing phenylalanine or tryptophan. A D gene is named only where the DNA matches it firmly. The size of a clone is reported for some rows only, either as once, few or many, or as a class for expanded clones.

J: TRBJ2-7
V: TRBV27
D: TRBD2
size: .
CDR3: CASSFSASGNHPYEQYF
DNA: TGTGCCAGCAGTTTTTCCGCTAGCGGGAATCACCCCTACGAGCAGTACTTC

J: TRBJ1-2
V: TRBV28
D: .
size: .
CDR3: CASSFPPDRFRNYGYTF
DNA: TGTGCCAGCAGTTTTCCCCCTGACAGGTTTAGAAACTATGGCTACACCTTC

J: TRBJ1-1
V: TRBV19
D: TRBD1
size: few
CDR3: CASSQTGGDTEAFF
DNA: TGTGCCAGTAGCCAGACAGGGGGGGACACTGAAGCTTTCTTT

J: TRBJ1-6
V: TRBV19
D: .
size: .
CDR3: CASSRAPNSPLHF
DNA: TGTGCCAGTAGTAGGGCCCCTAATTCACCCCTCCACTTT

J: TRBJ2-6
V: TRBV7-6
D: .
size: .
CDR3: CASSLEGGDSGANVLTF
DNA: TGTGCCAGCAGCTTAGAGGGGGGGGACTCTGGGGCCAACGTCCTGACTTTC

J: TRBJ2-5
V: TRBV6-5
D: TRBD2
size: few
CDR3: CASSFAGGALDGTQYF
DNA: TGTGCCAGCAGTTTCGCGGGGGGGGCCCTCGATGGGACCCAGTACTTC

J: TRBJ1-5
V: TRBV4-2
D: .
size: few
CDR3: CASSPSGRDKYQPQHF
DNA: TGTGCCAGCAGCCCAAGCGGCAGGGACAAATATCAGCCCCAGCATTTT

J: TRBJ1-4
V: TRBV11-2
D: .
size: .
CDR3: CASSFTGNEKLFF
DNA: TGTGCCAGCAGCTTTACAGGGAATGAAAAACTGTTTTTT

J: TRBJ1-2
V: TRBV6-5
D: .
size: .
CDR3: CASSYSSRGYGYTF
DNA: TGTGCCAGCAGTTACTCGTCCCGGGGCTATGGCTACACCTTC

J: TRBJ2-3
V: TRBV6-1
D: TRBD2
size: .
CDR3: CASLYLADPTDTQYF
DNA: TGTGCCAGCTTGTATCTAGCGGACCCGACAGATACGCAGTATTTT

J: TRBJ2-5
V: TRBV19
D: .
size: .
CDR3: CASSNQRETQYF
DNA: TGTGCCAGTAGTAACCAGAGGGAGACCCAGTACTTC